The 7 T cell receptor beta chains reported below all come from one sample, sequenced in a study of T cells in localized non-small cell lung cancer (dated by TCRdb to about 2020). Library preparation was by the immunoSEQ multiplex PCR assay. The source is immuneACCESS, and TCRdb retained only in-frame sequences with V and J called. Part of the clones is not carried over; for the studies checked, unresolved V genes explain less than half of this, and the remainder is unexplained. Across this sample there are around 30,000 clones, with 94% seen only once. Of the sample, 0.73% is held by the ten largest clones. The sequencing used peripheral blood, collected before any cancer treatment. These receptors originate from a woman aged 35 to 70 with stage I lung adenocarcinoma.

The chain has TRBV29-1 and TRBJ2-7; TRBD1 matches at 8 bases. The CDR3 runs to 15 residues. Germline V gene lookup returns CDR1 SQVTM and CDR2 ANQGSEA. V shed 1 base and J 2 bases; nucleotides not matched to a gene: 7. The CDR3 loop is CSVEGRTGQPYEQYF. CDR3 bases: TGCAGCGTTGAAGGTCGGACAGGGCAACCCTACGAGCAGTACTTC.

J is TRBJ2-2 and V is TRBV6-5; D is unresolved. The CDR3 totals 14 residues. CDR1 and CDR2 from the germline V gene are MNHEY and SVGAGI. Trimming shortened V by 7 bases and J by 6 bases, and 15 bases separated the two germline ends. The CDR3 sequence is CASTGPRVAGELFF. DNA of the CDR3: TGTGCCAGCACCGGGCCCCGGGTCGCCGGGGAGCTGTTTTTT.

This chain connects TRBV4-3 to TRBJ2-7; D is uncertain. The V end lost 1 base, the J end lost 3 bases, and 13 bases lay between the germline ends. Germline V gene data show CDR1 as LGHNA and CDR2 as YSLEER. The CDR3 has 15 residues. The CDR3 reads CASSQVHTESYEQYF. The CDR3 DNA reads TGCGCCAGCAGCCAAGTTCATACAGAGAGCTACGAGCAGTACTTC.

This sequence joins TRBV29-1 and TRBJ2-3, with 7 bases identical to TRBD1. Germline assignment: CDR1 SQVTM and CDR2 ANQGSEA. This CDR3 has 15 amino acids. V dropped 6 bases and J dropped 2; count of bases not matched to a gene: 11. The CDR3 reads CSVRGRQGDTDTQYF. The CDR3 nucleotides are TGCAGCGTCCGGGGACGGCAGGGGGACACAGATACGCAGTATTTT.

The gene calls are TRBV18 and TRBJ1-1; D gene unclear. Trimming took off 2 bases at V and 1 base at J, with 11 bases between the two ends. The CDR3 is 15 residues long. Germline lookup yields CDR1 KGHSH and CDR2 LQKENI. CDR3 loop: CASSPYRTPNTEAFF. DNA for the CDR3: TGTGCCAGCTCACCATATCGGACGCCGAACACTGAAGCTTTCTTT. The variable domain in full, completed from reference TRBV18 and TRBJ1-1, reads NAGVMQNPRHLVRRRGQEARLRCSPMKGHSHVYWYRQLPEEGLKFMVYLQKENIIDESGMPKERFSAEFPKEGPSILRIQQVVRGDSAAYFCASSPYRTPNTEAFFGQGTRLTVV.

J is TRBJ2-2 and V is TRBV7-2; D possibly corresponds to TRBD1 (6 bases). V dropped 5 bases and J dropped 4 bases, with 23 bases sitting between them. Germline loops: CDR1 SGHTA, CDR2 FQGNSA. This CDR3 has 18 amino acids. CDR3 region: CASSPSITGLWVTGELFF. In nucleotides, the CDR3 is TGTGCCAGCAGCCCCTCAATAACAGGGCTTTGGGTCACCGGGGAGCTGTTTTTT.

The chain couples TRBV4-3 to TRBJ2-7; D remains ambiguous. Trimming removed 1 base from V and 5 bases from J, with 9 bases in between. The CDR3 has 13 amino acids. Germline CDR1 LGHNA, CDR2 YSLEER. The CDR3 region is CASSQGLWDEQYF. The CDR3, as DNA: TGCGCCAGCAGCCAAGGTCTCTGGGACGAGCAGTACTTC.